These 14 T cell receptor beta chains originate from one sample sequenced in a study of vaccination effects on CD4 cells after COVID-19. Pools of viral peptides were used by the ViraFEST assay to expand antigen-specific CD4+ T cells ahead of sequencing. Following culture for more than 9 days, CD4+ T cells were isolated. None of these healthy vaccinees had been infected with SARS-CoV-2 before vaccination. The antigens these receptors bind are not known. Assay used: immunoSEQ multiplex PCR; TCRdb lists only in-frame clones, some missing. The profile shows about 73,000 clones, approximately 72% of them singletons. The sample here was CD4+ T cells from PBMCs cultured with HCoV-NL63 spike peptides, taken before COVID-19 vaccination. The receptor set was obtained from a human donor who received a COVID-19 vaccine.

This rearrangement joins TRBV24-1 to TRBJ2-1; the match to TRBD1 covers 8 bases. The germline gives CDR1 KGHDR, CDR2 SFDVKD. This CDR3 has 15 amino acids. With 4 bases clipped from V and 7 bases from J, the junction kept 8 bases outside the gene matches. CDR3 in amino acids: CATSDPGGAANEQFF. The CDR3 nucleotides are TGTGCCACCAGTGACCCAGGGGGCGCGGCGAATGAGCAGTTCTTC.

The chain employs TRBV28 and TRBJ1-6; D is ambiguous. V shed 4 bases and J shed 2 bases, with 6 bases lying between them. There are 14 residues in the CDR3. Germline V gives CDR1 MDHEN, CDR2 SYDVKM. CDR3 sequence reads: CASSSFPYNSPLHF. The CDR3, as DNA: TGTGCCAGCAGTTCTTTTCCCTATAATTCACCCCTCCACTTT.

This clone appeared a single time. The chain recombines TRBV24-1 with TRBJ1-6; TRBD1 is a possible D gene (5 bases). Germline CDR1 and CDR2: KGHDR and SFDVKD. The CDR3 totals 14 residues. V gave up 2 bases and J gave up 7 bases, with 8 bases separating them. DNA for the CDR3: TGTGCCACCAGTGATTCGGGACGAAATTCACCCCTCCACTTT. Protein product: CATSDSGRNSPLHF.

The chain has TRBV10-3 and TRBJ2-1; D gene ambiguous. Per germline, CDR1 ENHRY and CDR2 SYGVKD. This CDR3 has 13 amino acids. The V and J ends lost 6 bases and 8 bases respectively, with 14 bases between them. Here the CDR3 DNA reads TGTGCCATCAGCAGAATTAATAGGGATGAGCAGTTCTTC. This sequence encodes CAISRINRDEQFF.

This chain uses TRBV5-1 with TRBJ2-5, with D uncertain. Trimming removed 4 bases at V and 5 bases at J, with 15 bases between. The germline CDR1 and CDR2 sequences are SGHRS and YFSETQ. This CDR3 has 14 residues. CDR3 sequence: CASSPPGVWETQYF. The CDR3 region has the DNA TGCGCCAGCAGCCCCCCTGGGGTCTGGGAGACCCAGTACTTC.

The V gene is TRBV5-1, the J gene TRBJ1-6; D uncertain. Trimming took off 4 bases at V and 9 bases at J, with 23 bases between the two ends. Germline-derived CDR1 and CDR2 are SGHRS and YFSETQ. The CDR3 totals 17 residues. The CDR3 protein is CASSAGRRAGVLSPLHF. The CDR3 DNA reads TGCGCCAGCAGCGCGGGGAGAAGGGCCGGGGTACTTTCACCCCTCCACTTT. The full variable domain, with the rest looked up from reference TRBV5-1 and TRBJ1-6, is KAGVTQTPRYLIKTRGQQVTLSCSPISGHRSVSWYQQTPGQGLQFLFEYFSETQRNKGNFPGRFSGRQFSNSRSEMNVSTLELGDSALYLCASSAGRRAGVLSPLHFGNGTRLTVT.

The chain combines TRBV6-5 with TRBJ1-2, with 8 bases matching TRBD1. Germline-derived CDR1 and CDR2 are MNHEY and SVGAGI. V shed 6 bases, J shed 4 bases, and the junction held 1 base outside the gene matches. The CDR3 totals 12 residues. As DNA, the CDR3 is TGTGCCAGCAGCCAGGGGGCCTATGGCTACACCTTC. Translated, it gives CASSQGAYGYTF.

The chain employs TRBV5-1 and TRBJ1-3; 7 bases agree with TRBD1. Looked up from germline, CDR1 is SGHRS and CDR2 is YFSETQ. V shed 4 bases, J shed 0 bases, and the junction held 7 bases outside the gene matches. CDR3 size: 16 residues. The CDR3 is CASSTEGTVSGNTIYF. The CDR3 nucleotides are TGCGCCAGCAGCACCGAAGGGACAGTCTCTGGAAACACCATATATTTT.

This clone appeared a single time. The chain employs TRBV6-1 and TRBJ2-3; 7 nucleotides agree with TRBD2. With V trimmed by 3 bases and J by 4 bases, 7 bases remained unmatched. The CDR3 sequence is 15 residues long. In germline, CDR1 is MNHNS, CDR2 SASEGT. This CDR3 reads CASSDGTTYSDTQYF. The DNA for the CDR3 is TGTGCCAGCAGTGATGGGACTACTTATTCAGATACGCAGTATTTT.

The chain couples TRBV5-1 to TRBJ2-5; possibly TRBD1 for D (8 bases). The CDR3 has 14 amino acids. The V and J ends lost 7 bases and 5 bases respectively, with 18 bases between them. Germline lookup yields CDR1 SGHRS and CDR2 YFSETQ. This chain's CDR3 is CASATNRGGETQYF. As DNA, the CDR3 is TGCGCCAGCGCAACTAACAGGGGGGGGGAGACCCAGTACTTC.

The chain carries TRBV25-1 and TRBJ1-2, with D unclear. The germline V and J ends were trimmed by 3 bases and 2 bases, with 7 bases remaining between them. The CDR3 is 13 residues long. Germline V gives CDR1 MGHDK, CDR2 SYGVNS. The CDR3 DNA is TGTGCCAGCAGTGAGGTGGCAAACTATGGCTACACCTTC. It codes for CASSEVANYGYTF.

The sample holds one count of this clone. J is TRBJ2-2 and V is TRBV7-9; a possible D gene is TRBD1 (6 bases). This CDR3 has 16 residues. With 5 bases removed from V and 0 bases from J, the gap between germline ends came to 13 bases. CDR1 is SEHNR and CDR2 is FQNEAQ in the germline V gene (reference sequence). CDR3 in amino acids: CASSPPGAANTGELFF. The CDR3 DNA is TGTGCCAGCAGCCCCCCAGGGGCTGCGAACACCGGGGAGCTGTTTTTT.

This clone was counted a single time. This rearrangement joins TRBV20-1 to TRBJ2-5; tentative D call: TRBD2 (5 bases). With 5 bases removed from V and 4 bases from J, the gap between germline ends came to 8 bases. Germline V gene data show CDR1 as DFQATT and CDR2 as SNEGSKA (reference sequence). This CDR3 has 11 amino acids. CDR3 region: CSAGLVETQYF. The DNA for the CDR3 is TGCAGTGCTGGACTGGTAGAGACCCAGTACTTC.

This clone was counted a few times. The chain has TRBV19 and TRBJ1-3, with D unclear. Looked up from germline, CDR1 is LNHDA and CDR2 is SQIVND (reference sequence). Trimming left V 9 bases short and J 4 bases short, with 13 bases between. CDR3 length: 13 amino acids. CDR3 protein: CASQFGPGNTIYF. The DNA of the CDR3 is TGTGCCAGCCAATTTGGCCCGGGAAACACCATATATTTT.